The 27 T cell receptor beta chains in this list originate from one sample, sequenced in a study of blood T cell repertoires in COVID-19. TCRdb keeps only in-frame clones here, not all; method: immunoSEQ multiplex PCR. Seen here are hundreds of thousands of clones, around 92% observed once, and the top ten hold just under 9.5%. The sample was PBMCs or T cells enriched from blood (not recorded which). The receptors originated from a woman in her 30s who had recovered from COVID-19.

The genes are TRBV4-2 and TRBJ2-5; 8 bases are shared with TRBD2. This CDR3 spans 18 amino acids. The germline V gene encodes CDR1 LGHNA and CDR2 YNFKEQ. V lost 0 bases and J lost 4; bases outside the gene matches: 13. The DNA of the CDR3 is TGTGCCAGCAGCCAAGAAGCGGGGCCCCAGCGGGAGAGAGAGACCCAGTACTTC. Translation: CASSQEAGPQRERETQYF.

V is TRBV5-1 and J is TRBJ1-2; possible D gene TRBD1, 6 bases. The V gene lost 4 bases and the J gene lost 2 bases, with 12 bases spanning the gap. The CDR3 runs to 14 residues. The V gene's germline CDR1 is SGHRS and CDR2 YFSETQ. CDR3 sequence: CASSPGQTNYGYTF. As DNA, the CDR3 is TGCGCCAGCAGCCCCGGACAGACGAACTATGGCTACACCTTC.

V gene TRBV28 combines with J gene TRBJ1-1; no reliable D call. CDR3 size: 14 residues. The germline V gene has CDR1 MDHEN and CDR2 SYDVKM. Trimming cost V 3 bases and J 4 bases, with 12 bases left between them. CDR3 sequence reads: CASSLPRESTEAFF. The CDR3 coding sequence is TGTGCCAGCAGTTTGCCCCGGGAATCCACTGAAGCTTTCTTT. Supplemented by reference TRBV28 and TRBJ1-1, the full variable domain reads DVKVTQSSRYLVKRTGEKVFLECVQDMDHENMFWYRQDPGLGLRLIYFSYDVKMKEKGDIPEGYSVSREKKERFSLILESASTNQTSMYLCASSLPRESTEAFFGQGTRLTVV.

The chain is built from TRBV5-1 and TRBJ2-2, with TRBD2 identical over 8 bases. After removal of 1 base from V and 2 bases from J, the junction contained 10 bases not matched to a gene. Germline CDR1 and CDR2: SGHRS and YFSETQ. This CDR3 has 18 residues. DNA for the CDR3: TGCGCCAGCAGCTTGTATAGCCCTAGCGGGTTTAACACCGGGGAGCTGTTTTTT. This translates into CASSLYSPSGFNTGELFF.

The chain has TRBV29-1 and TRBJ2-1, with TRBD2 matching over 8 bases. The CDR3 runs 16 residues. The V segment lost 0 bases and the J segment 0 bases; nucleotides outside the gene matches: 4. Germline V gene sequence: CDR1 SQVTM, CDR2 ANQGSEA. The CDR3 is CSVEDRSGSSYNEQFF. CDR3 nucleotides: TGCAGCGTTGAAGACAGAAGCGGGAGCTCCTACAATGAGCAGTTCTTC.

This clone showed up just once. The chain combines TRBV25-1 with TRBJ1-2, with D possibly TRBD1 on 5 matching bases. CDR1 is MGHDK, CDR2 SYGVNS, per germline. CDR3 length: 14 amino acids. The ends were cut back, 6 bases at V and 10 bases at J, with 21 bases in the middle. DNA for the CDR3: TGTGCCAGCAGCTCATGGGGGGGTCGAGAAGACTACACCTTC. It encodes CASSSWGGREDYTF.

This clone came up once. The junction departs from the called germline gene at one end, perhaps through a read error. CDR3 region: CASSYPEQGNAEAFF. CDR3 DNA: TGTGCCAGCAGTTACCCCGAACAGGGGAACGCTGAAGCTTTCTTT. The chain has TRBV6-6 and TRBJ1-1, with 7 bases that match TRBD1. The CDR3 covers 15 residues. CDR1 is MNHNY and CDR2 is SVGAGI in the germline V gene (reference sequence).

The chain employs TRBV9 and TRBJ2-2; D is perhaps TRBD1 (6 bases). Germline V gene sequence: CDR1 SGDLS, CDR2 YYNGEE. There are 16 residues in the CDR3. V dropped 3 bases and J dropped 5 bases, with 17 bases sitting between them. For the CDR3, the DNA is TGTGCCAGCAGCGAAAACAGGGAAAAGTGGACCGGGGAGCTGTTTTTT. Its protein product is CASSENREKWTGELFF.

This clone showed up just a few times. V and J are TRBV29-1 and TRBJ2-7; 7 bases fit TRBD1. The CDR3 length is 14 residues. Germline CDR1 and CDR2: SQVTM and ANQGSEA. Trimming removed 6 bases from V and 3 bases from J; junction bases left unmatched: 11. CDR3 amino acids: CSVSPGQRHYEQYF. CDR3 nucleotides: TGCAGCGTCAGCCCGGGACAGAGACACTACGAGCAGTACTTC.

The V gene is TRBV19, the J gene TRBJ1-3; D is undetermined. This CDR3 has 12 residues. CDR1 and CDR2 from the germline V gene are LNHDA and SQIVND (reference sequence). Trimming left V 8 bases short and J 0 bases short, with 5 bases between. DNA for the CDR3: TGTGCCAGTTCGTACTCTGGAAACACCATATATTTT. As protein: CASSYSGNTIYF.

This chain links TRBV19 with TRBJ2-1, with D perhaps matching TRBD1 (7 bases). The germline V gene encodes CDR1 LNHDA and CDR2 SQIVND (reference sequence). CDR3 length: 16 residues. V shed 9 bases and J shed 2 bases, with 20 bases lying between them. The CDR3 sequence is CASTTRGVGTYNEQFF. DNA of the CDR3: TGTGCCAGCACCACCAGGGGGGTTGGTACCTACAATGAGCAGTTCTTC.

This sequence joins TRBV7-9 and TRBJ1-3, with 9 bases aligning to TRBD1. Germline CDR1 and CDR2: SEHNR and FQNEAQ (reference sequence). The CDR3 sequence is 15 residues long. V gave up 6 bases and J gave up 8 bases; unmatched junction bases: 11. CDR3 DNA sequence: TGTGCCAGCAGGTTCGGGACAGGGACATATGACACCATATATTTT. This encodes CASRFGTGTYDTIYF.

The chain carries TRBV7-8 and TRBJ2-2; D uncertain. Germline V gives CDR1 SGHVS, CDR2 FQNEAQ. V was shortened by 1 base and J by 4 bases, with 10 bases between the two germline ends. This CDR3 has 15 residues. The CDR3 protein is CASSLDWALTGELFF. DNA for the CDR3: TGTGCCAGCAGCTTAGATTGGGCCCTCACCGGGGAGCTGTTTTTT.

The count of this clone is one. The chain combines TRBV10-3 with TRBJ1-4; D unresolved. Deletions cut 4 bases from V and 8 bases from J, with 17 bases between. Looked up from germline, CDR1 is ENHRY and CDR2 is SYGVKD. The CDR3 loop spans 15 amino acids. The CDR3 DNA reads TGTGCCATCAGTGGAGCGGGCGGGTTTGGCGAAAAACTGTTTTTT. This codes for CAISGAGGFGEKLFF.

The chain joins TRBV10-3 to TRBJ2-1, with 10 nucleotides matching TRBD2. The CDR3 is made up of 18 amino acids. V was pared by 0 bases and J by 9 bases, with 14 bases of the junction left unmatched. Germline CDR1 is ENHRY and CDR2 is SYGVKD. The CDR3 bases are TGTGCCATCAGTGAGTCTAGCGGGAGGACGCGGGGGCAGAGTGAGCAGTTCTTC. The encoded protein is CAISESSGRTRGQSEQFF.

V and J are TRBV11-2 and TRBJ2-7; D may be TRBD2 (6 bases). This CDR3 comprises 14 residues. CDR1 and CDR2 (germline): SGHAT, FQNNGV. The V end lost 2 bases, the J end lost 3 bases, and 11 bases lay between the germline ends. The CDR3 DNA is TGTGCCAGCAGCTTACTTACGGGGGACTACGAGCAGTACTTC. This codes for CASSLLTGDYEQYF.

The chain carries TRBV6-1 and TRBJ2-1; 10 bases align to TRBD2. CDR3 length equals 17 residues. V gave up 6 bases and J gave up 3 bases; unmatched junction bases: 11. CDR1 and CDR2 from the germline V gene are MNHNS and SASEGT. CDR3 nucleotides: TGTGCCAGCAGGGAACTAGCGGGAAGTGGCTTCTACAATGAGCAGTTCTTC. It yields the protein CASRELAGSGFYNEQFF.

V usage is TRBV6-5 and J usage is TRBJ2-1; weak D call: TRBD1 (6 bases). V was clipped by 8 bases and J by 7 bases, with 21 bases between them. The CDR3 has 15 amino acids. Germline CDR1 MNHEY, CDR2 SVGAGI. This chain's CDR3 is CASPAPGPTGNEQFF. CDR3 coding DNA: TGTGCCAGCCCCGCACCCGGTCCCACAGGGAATGAGCAGTTCTTC.

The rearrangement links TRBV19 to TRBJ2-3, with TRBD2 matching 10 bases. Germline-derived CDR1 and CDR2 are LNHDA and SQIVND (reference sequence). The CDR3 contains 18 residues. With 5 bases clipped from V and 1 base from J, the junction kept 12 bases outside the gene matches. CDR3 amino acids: CASSVQGRGLAGTDTQYF. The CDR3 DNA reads TGTGCCAGTAGTGTCCAGGGGCGCGGACTAGCGGGCACAGATACGCAGTATTTT. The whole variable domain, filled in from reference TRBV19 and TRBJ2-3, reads DGGITQSPKYLFRKEGQNVTLSCEQNLNHDAMYWYRQDPGQGLRLIYYSQIVNDFQKGDIAEGYSVSREKKESFPLTVTSAQKNPTAFYLCASSVQGRGLAGTDTQYFGPGTRLTVL.

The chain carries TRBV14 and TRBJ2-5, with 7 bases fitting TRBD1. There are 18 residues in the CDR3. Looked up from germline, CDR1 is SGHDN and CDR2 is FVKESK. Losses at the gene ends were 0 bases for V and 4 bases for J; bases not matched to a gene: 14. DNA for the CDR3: TGTGCCAGCAGCCAAGATTGGAGGACAGGTCCGGCGGGAGAGACCCAGTACTTC. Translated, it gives CASSQDWRTGPAGETQYF.

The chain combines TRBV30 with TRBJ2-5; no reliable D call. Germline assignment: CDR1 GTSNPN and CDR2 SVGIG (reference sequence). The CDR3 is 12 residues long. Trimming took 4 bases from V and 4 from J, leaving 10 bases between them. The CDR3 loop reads CAWMVSGETQYF. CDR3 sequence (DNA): TGTGCCTGGATGGTGTCAGGAGAGACCCAGTACTTC. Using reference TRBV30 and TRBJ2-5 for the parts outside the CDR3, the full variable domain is SQTIHQWPATLVQPVGSPLSLECTVEGTSNPNLYWYRQAAGRGLQLLFYSVGIGQISSEVPQNLSASRPQDRQFILSSKKLLLSDSGFYLCAWMVSGETQYFGPGTRLLVL.

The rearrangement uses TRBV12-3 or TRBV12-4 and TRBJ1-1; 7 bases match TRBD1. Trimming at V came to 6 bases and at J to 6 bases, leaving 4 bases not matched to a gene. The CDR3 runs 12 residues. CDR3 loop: CASSATGAEAFF. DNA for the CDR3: TGTGCCAGCAGCGCAACAGGGGCTGAAGCTTTCTTT.

The CDR3 region has the DNA TGTGCCAGCAGTTTCGGTGACGAGCAGTACTTC. Translating gives CASSFGDEQYF. The chain recombines TRBV28 with TRBJ2-7; no clear D. The CDR3 totals 11 residues. Trimming removed 3 bases from V and 5 bases from J, with 5 bases in between. Germline-derived CDR1 and CDR2 are MDHEN and SYDVKM.

The CDR3 DNA sequence: TGTGCCAGCAGCCATAAGACCCTAGCGGAGGGGGACAATGAGCAGTTCTTC. Its protein product is CASSHKTLAEGDNEQFF. The V call is TRBV11-2, the J call TRBJ2-1; D is perhaps TRBD2 (7 bases). V lost 5 bases to trimming and J lost 5 bases, with 22 bases between them. This CDR3 region has 17 residues. Germline CDR1 reads SGHAT; CDR2 reads FQNNGV.

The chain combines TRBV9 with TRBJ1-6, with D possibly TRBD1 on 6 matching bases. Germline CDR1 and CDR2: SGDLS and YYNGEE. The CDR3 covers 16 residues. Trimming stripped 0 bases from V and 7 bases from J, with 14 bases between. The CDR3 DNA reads TGTGCCAGCAGCGTAGGAGAGGACAGTGGGAATTCACCCCTCCACTTT. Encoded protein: CASSVGEDSGNSPLHF. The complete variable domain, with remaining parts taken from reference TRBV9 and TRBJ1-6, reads DSGVTQTPKHLITATGQRVTLRCSPRSGDLSVYWYQQSLDQGLQFLIQYYNGEERAKGNILERFSAQQFPDLHSELNLSSLELGDSALYFCASSVGEDSGNSPLHFGNGTRLTVT.

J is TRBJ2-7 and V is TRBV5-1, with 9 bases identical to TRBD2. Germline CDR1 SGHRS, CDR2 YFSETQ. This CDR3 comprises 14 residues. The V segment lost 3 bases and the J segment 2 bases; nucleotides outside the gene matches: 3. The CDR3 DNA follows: TGCGCCAGCAGCTGGTCTAGCGGGACCTACGAGCAGTACTTC. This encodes CASSWSSGTYEQYF. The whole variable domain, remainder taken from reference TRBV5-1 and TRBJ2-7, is KAGVTQTPRYLIKTRGQQVTLSCSPISGHRSVSWYQQTPGQGLQFLFEYFSETQRNKGNFPGRFSGRQFSNSRSEMNVSTLELGDSALYLCASSWSSGTYEQYFGPGTRLTVT.

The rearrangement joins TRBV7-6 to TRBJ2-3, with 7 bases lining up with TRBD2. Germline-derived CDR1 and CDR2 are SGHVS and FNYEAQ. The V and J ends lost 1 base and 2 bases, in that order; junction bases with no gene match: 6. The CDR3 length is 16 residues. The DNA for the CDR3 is TGTGCCAGCAGCTTAGAGTCTAGCGGAGACACAGATACGCAGTATTTT. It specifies CASSLESSGDTDTQYF.